The 8 T cell receptor beta chains in this list originate from one sample, sequenced in a study of CD8 T cells in ankylosing spondylitis (dated by TCRdb to the late 2010s). Receptor amplification or capture employed 5' RACE. The sample was run on an Illumina HiSeq 2500. TCRdb redid the processing of the public reads, applying fastp at Q25 and MiXCR, and retained in-frame beta chains. Each record represents a unique CDR3 protein, reported with the most common genes and DNA among its rows. The sample data list around 230,000 distinct CDR3 sequences, and around 7.8% of these were observed just once. The ten most abundant clones make up approximately 6.3% of the sample. Sequencing was carried out using blood, either unsorted or a sorted T cell fraction (not recorded which). The source is a male donor with ankylosing spondylitis or in good health (not recorded which).

This clonotype was detected many times. The rearrangement joins TRBV7-9 to TRBJ2-1; perhaps D is TRBD1 or TRBD2 (5 bases each). CDR1 is SEHNR, CDR2 FQNEAQ, per germline (reference sequence). The ends were cut back, 2 bases at V and 5 bases at J, with 7 bases in the middle. CDR3 length: 13 amino acids. The CDR3 loop is CASSLRGDNEQFF. The CDR3 DNA reads as TGTGCCAGCAGCTTAAGAGGGGACAATGAGCAGTTCTTC.

This clonotype was seen at least ten times. CDR3 nucleotide sequence: TGCGCCAGCAGCTTGGCGAGGGGTCCAGATACGCAGTATTTT. Its translation: CASSLARGPDTQYF. The V gene is TRBV5-1, the J gene TRBJ2-3; tentatively, D is TRBD1 or TRBD2 (5 bases each). The germline V gene has CDR1 SGHRS and CDR2 YFSETQ. Trimming removed 0 bases at V and 4 bases at J, with 9 bases between. CDR3 length equals 14 residues.

At least ten counts were recorded for this clonotype. V is TRBV7-2 and J is TRBJ2-1; 8 bases fit TRBD1. Germline trimming cut 1 base from V and 7 bases from J; bases unmatched to any gene: 6. The CDR3 runs 15 residues. Germline V gene sequence: CDR1 SGHTA, CDR2 FQGNSA. The CDR3 sequence is CASSLGTGSNNEQFF. DNA for the CDR3: TGTGCCAGCAGCTTAGGGACAGGGAGTAATAATGAGCAGTTCTTC.

Many counts were recorded for this clonotype. V is TRBV7-9 and J is TRBJ1-2, with D uncertain. The CDR3 has 13 amino acids. The germline CDR1 and CDR2 sequences are SEHNR and FQNEAQ (reference sequence). V was cut by 4 bases and J by 1 base, with 7 bases left in between. Here the CDR3 reads CASSSTVNYGYTF. CDR3 coding DNA: TGTGCCAGCAGCTCTACAGTTAACTATGGCTACACCTTC.

Ten or more counts support this clonotype. The chain recombines TRBV3-1 with TRBJ1-5; unclear D gene. V was cut by 1 base and J by 7 bases, with 8 bases left in between. The CDR3 contains 13 residues. Germline values: CDR1 LGHDT, CDR2 YNNKEL (reference sequence). The CDR3 region has the DNA TGTGCCAGCAGCCAAGGGGCCACCCAGCCCCAGCATTTT. Its translation is CASSQGATQPQHF.

This clonotype was picked up a small number of times. V usage is TRBV4-2 and J usage is TRBJ2-4; D might be TRBD1 (6 bases). The length of the CDR3 is 15 residues. Germline values: CDR1 LGHNA, CDR2 YNFKEQ. V gave up 4 bases and J gave up 8 bases, with 18 bases separating them. The CDR3 region has the DNA TGTGCCAGCAGCCCAGGGACACAAGGGGTTGACATTCAGTACTTC. Its translation: CASSPGTQGVDIQYF.

At least ten counts were recorded for this clonotype. The rearrangement uses TRBV20-1 and TRBJ2-3, with D perhaps given as TRBD1 or TRBD2 (5 bases each). This CDR3 contains 14 residues. Germline V gives CDR1 DFQATT, CDR2 SNEGSKA (reference sequence). Trimming removed 4 bases at V and 6 bases at J, with 17 bases between. The DNA of the CDR3 is TGCAGTGCTATCGGGGCGGGTTTAAGGGATACGCAGTATTTT. Protein: CSAIGAGLRDTQYF.

This clonotype was seen just once. In nucleotides, the CDR3 is TGTGCCAGCAGCCAAGTTCCGGGTTCCGAGCAGTACTTC. Amino acids: CASSQVPGSEQYF. V usage is TRBV14 and J usage is TRBJ2-7; D unclear. With 1 base removed from V and 6 bases from J, the gap between germline ends came to 10 bases. The V gene's germline CDR1 is SGHDN and CDR2 FVKESK. CDR3 length equals 13 residues.